Each of the 20 T cell receptor beta chains below was sequenced from the same sample in a study of T cells expressing NK-cell markers. One entry per CDR3 protein, without DNA, is what TCRdb gives after re-calling the 5' RACE reads. The sample has some 600,000 distinct CDR3 sequences, and its top ten clones hold about 3.6%. The sample consisted of blood T cells: a sorted CD56 or NKG2C T cell subset, CD4+ or CD8+ T cells, or bulk PBMC T cells (not recorded which). The receptors were gathered from a man aged 18-30 years in good health.

This chain's CDR3 is CASSQVARETQYF. The rearrangement links TRBV4-3 to TRBJ2-5. From germline, CDR1 is LGHNA and CDR2 YSLEER. This CDR3 is 13 amino acids long.

The chain links TRBV5-1 to TRBJ1-4; there is no DNA to check the TCRdb D call of TRBD1. This CDR3 spans 14 amino acids. CDR1 SGHRS and CDR2 YFSETQ come from the germline V gene. The CDR3 here is CASSTGTASEKLFF.

This chain joins TRBV5-1 and TRBJ2-2; TCRdb reports TRBD1, a call that lacks DNA to check it against. The germline gives CDR1 SGHRS, CDR2 YFSETQ. CDR3 length equals 16 residues. CDR3 in amino acids: CASSLVPQGNTGELFF.

This sequence joins TRBV5-1 and TRBJ2-1; with no DNA, the TCRdb D assignment of TRBD2 cannot be verified. The germline gives CDR1 SGHRS, CDR2 YFSETQ. This CDR3 comprises 17 residues. CDR3 sequence reads: CASSPGLAAAPYNEQFF.

This rearrangement joins TRBV12-3 or TRBV12-4 to TRBJ1-4; the TCRdb D gene call, TRBD1, has no DNA to confirm it. This CDR3 region has 16 residues. The CDR3: CASRISPPGTGEKLFF.

This rearrangement joins TRBV20-1 to TRBJ2-3; the TCRdb D gene call, TRBD2, has no DNA to confirm it. The germline gives CDR1 DFQATT, CDR2 SNEGSKA (reference sequence). The CDR3 has 16 residues. This CDR3 reads CSATEQLAAGTDTQYF.

The chain recombines TRBV4-1 with TRBJ2-1; TCRdb outputs TRBD1, but without DNA this stays unchecked. CDR3 length equals 16 residues. Germline V gene sequence: CDR1 MGHRA, CDR2 YSYEKL. CDR3 in amino acids: CASSQDWQGASYEQFF.

The V call is TRBV20-1, the J call TRBJ2-7. CDR3 length: 11 amino acids. Germline CDR1 reads DFQATT; CDR2 reads SNEGSKA (reference sequence). The chain's CDR3 is CSRQVNYEQYF.

This CDR3 reads CASSSGLAGEPSYEQYF. The chain carries TRBV7-9 and TRBJ2-7; there is no DNA to check the TCRdb D call of TRBD2. This CDR3 is 17 amino acids long. Germline lookup yields CDR1 SEHNR and CDR2 FQNEAQ (reference sequence).

This chain connects TRBV20-1 to TRBJ2-6; TCRdb's assignment of TRBD1 cannot be checked, as there is no DNA. Germline CDR1 reads DFQATT; CDR2 reads SNEGSKA (reference sequence). The CDR3 length is 14 residues. The CDR3 protein is CSVGALSGANVLTF.

The chain is built from TRBV30 and TRBJ2-2; checking the TCRdb D call of TRBD2 is not possible without DNA. Germline V CDR1 and CDR2: GTSNPN, SVGIG (reference sequence). CDR3 length equals 16 residues. This CDR3 reads CAWSLAFRTLTGELFF.

V and J are TRBV4-3 and TRBJ2-5; TCRdb names TRBD1, which stays unverified in the absence of DNA. The CDR3 has 15 amino acids. CDR1 and CDR2 from the germline V gene are LGHNA and YSLEER. The CDR3 is CASSQGTRRGETQYF.

This chain links TRBV25-1 with TRBJ2-1. The CDR3 length is 17 residues. Per germline, CDR1 MGHDK and CDR2 SYGVNS. This CDR3 reads CASNPTGSRSPYNEQFF.

This sequence joins TRBV5-4 and TRBJ1-1. Germline V gene sequence: CDR1 SGHNT, CDR2 YYREEE (reference sequence). This CDR3 is built from 13 residues. CDR3 residues: CASSLDPSGEAFF.

The genes are TRBV5-5 and TRBJ2-1. CDR1 and CDR2 (germline): SGHKS, YYEKEE (reference sequence). CDR3 length: 15 residues. The CDR3 region is CASSFPSGSYNEQFF.

This chain links TRBV7-2 with TRBJ2-6. Germline V gene lookup returns CDR1 SGHTA and CDR2 FQGNSA. The CDR3 sequence is 15 residues long. The CDR3 sequence is CASRRVGSGANVLTF.

V gene TRBV11-2 combines with J gene TRBJ2-1. CDR3 length equals 13 residues. Per germline, CDR1 SGHAT and CDR2 FQNNGV. CDR3 sequence reads: CASSFGRFNEQFF.

This chain joins TRBV13 and TRBJ2-1; the D gene TCRdb calls, TRBD1, cannot be checked with no DNA. This CDR3 contains 15 residues. The germline CDR1 and CDR2 sequences are PRHDT and FYEKMQ (reference sequence). The CDR3: CASSSRRDREDEQFF.

V is TRBV12-3 or TRBV12-4 and J is TRBJ1-4; no DNA is available, so the TRBD1 call from TCRdb remains unchecked. The CDR3 has 16 residues. The CDR3 reads CASSSRDRVTNEKLFF.

V usage is TRBV20-1 and J usage is TRBJ2-3; with no DNA, the TCRdb D assignment of TRBD1 cannot be verified. The CDR3 is 16 amino acids. Germline CDR1 and CDR2: DFQATT and SNEGSKA (reference sequence). The CDR3 spells CSAPIPPGFSTDTQYF.